This TCR beta chain was captured in a study of human T cells and chemical hapten exposure. Study summary: While the approximately 24-week study was under way, patients received diphenylcyclopropenone on the scalp every week.

The time point was: patch test 3, about 24 weeks after DPC sensitization. The sample's treatment: therapeutic diphenylcyclopropenone sensitization with weekly scalp DPC. From germline, CDR1 is KGHSH and CDR2 LQKENI. The CDR3 runs 15 residues. Trimming removed 1 base from V and 3 bases from J; junction bases left unmatched: 4. This clonotype came up a few times. Via MiXCR, TCRdb re-called the RACE reads, giving one row per CDR3 protein. This sample carries 99,000 or so distinct CDR3 sequences, around 35% of them seen once, and the ten largest clones take roughly 2.5%. The TCR sequence derives from a man in his forties with alopecia areata. Some clones in this sample may be carry-over from other donors' samples. The starting material was whole blood, obtained in connection with sensitization to the hapten diphenylcyclopropenone (DPC). This sequence joins TRBV18 and TRBJ2-7; 9 bases are shared with TRBD1. This CDR3 reads CASSPRTGQGYEQYV. In DNA, the CDR3 is TGTGCCAGCTCACCACGAACGGGACAGGGCTACGAGCAGTACGTC.